One and the same sample provided the 14 T cell receptor beta chains below, sequenced in a study of shared clonotypes between healthy human individuals. Method: immunoSEQ multiplex PCR; TCRdb's copy keeps in-frame clones and lacks some. The table shows around 1,900,000 clones, with around 95% occurring only once. It was CD45RO-negative cells, positively selected for CCR7, that made up naive CD8 cells, with terminally differentiated effector memory CD45RA+ cells excluded. The sample comprised naive CD8+ T cells from PBMCs. These receptors came from a man between 18 and 35 years old in good health. Some clones in this sample may be carry-over from other donors' samples.

The chain combines TRBV9 with TRBJ1-1; 7 positions agree with TRBD1. The CDR3 is 14 amino acids. Per germline, CDR1 SGDLS and CDR2 YYNGEE. V lost 0 bases, J lost 4 bases, and 3 bases stayed unmatched. The CDR3 loop reads CASSVGYRGTEAFF. The CDR3 DNA reads TGTGCCAGCAGCGTAGGGTACAGGGGCACTGAAGCTTTCTTT.

Only one count was recorded for this clone. Other nucleotide sequences in the sample specify the same CDR3. In DNA, the CDR3 is TGTGCCAGCAGCGTTGGGGCGGGGTTCTACGAGCAGTACTTC. Translation: CASSVGAGFYEQYF. The chain combines TRBV9 with TRBJ2-7; TRBD2 is a possible D gene (6 bases). The CDR3 spans 14 residues. Trimming shortened V by 2 bases and J by 3 bases, and 12 bases separated the two germline ends. CDR1 and CDR2 (germline): SGDLS, YYNGEE.

The chain joins TRBV30 to TRBJ1-5; no reliable D call. Germline V CDR1 and CDR2: GTSNPN, SVGIG (reference sequence). The length of the CDR3 is 16 residues. Trimming took 0 bases from V and 0 from J, leaving 12 bases between them. This chain's CDR3 is CAWSVPGSYSNQPQHF. CDR3 DNA sequence: TGTGCCTGGAGTGTACCGGGCAGTTATAGCAATCAGCCCCAGCATTTT.

The gene calls are TRBV28 and TRBJ1-1; TRBD1 is a possible D gene (5 bases). Trimming took off 1 base at V and 4 bases at J, with 13 bases between the two ends. The CDR3 consists of 15 residues. CDR1 and CDR2 from the germline V gene are MDHEN and SYDVKM. The CDR3 reads CASSLYPGTGTEAFF. The CDR3 DNA is TGTGCCAGCAGTTTATATCCAGGGACCGGCACTGAAGCTTTCTTT. Full variable domain (outside the CDR3, taken from reference TRBV28 and TRBJ1-1): DVKVTQSSRYLVKRTGEKVFLECVQDMDHENMFWYRQDPGLGLRLIYFSYDVKMKEKGDIPEGYSVSREKKERFSLILESASTNQTSMYLCASSLYPGTGTEAFFGQGTRLTVV.

The chain combines TRBV11-2 with TRBJ2-1; no clear D gene. Per the germline V gene, CDR1 is SGHAT and CDR2 is FQNNGV. CDR3 length: 16 amino acids. V lost 1 base to trimming and J lost 5 bases, with 15 bases between them. CDR3 sequence (DNA): TGTGCCAGCAGCTTAGGAACCTACAAACTTGACAATGAGCAGTTCTTC. Protein: CASSLGTYKLDNEQFF.

The J gene is TRBJ2-3, the V gene TRBV7-6; D is uncertain. This CDR3 is 15 amino acids long. With 2 bases removed from V and 0 bases from J, the gap between germline ends came to 9 bases. The germline V gene has CDR1 SGHVS and CDR2 FNYEAQ. CDR3 amino acids: CASSLLASSTDTQYF. Written as DNA, the CDR3 is TGTGCCAGCAGCTTACTGGCTTCCAGCACAGATACGCAGTATTTT.

The genes are TRBV6-5 and TRBJ2-7; D uncertain. Germline CDR1 and CDR2: MNHEY and SVGAGI. This CDR3 region has 13 residues. V lost 3 bases and J lost 5, with 11 bases in between. The CDR3, as DNA: TGTGCCAGCAGTTATGGACGGTTTGACGAGCAGTACTTC. It codes for CASSYGRFDEQYF.

This clone has just one count. The chain joins TRBV29-1 to TRBJ2-1; 13 bases align to TRBD2. This CDR3 contains 16 residues. Germline CDR1 SQVTM, CDR2 ANQGSEA. The J segment lost 4 bases and the V segment lost 5 bases, leaving 8 bases of the junction unmatched. The CDR3 reads CSVFGPTSGGYNEQFF. The CDR3 DNA sequence: TGCAGCGTTTTTGGTCCGACTAGCGGGGGGTACAATGAGCAGTTCTTC.

The chain uses TRBV5-4 and TRBJ2-6; perhaps TRBD1 as D (5 bases). CDR1 is SGHNT and CDR2 is YYREEE in the germline V gene (reference sequence). This CDR3 is built from 15 residues. Trimming took 4 bases from V and 5 from J, leaving 13 bases between them. CDR3 sequence: CASSMDTARANVLTF. Written as DNA, the CDR3 is TGTGCCAGCAGCATGGACACGGCTAGGGCCAACGTCCTGACTTTC.

This rearrangement joins TRBV27 to TRBJ2-7, with D perhaps matching TRBD1 (5 bases). There are 15 residues in the CDR3. Germline V gene data show CDR1 as MNHEY and CDR2 as SMNVEV (reference sequence). The V gene lost 2 bases and the J gene lost 6 bases, with 17 bases spanning the gap. CDR3 loop: CASSLMRQPSVEQYF. CDR3 in DNA: TGTGCCAGCAGTTTAATGAGACAGCCCTCCGTCGAGCAGTACTTC.

As to this clone: Other DNA sequences within the sample encode an identical CDR3. The chain combines TRBV7-3 with TRBJ2-1; D gene ambiguous. V gave up 4 bases and J gave up 8 bases, with 9 bases separating them. The CDR3 contains 12 residues. CDR1 is SGHTA, CDR2 FQGTGA, per germline. The CDR3 bases are TGTGCCAGCAGCTCTAATTCATATGAGCAGTTCTTC. This codes for CASSSNSYEQFF.

The table lists this clone with a count of one. V gene TRBV9 combines with J gene TRBJ2-3; D may be TRBD1 (5 bases). Trimming cost V 0 bases and J 11 bases, with 10 bases left between them. This CDR3 region has 12 residues. CDR1 and CDR2 from the germline V gene are SGDLS and YYNGEE. The CDR3 DNA follows: TGTGCCAGCAGCGTAGGTATAGGGGAGCAGTATTTT. This gives the protein CASSVGIGEQYF.

This chain uses TRBV5-6 with TRBJ2-7; 10 bases agree with TRBD1. The germline V gene encodes CDR1 SGHDT and CDR2 YYEEEE. The CDR3 runs 15 residues. The V gene end was trimmed by 2 bases and the J gene end by 3 bases; junction bases not matched to a gene: 5. This chain's CDR3 is CASSFTTGGLYEQYF. CDR3 DNA: TGTGCCAGCAGCTTTACGACAGGGGGCCTCTACGAGCAGTACTTC.

The genes are TRBV7-9 and TRBJ2-1, with D tentatively TRBD2 (6 bases). V lost 0 bases to trimming and J lost 3 bases, with 12 bases between them. Germline V gene data show CDR1 as SEHNR and CDR2 as FQNEAQ (reference sequence). This CDR3 has 16 amino acids. CDR3 protein: CASSLADSGFYNEQFF. CDR3 sequence (DNA): TGTGCCAGCAGCTTAGCCGATAGCGGATTCTACAATGAGCAGTTCTTC.